This passage covers 7 T cell receptor beta chains from one sample sequenced in a study of T cell clonality in common variable immunodeficiency. Assay: immunoSEQ multiplex PCR; the TCRdb copy retains only in-frame clones and omits some. This set yields about 34,000 clones and no singletons; the top ten hold about 1%. Sequences were obtained from peripheral blood mononuclear cells. The source is a person between 18 and 75 years old in good health.

This clone is medium-sized within its sample. Read data end 3 residues before the CDR3 end; the end is taken from the germline J gene. The chain is built from TRBV15 and TRBJ2-1; 9 nucleotides match TRBD1. The CDR3 loop spans 15 amino acids. CDR1 is LNHNV and CDR2 is YYDKDF in the germline V gene (reference sequence). J gave up 4 bases and V 1 base, and 2 bases lay outside the gene matches. The CDR3: CATSRAGQGYNEQFF. The DNA read from the CDR3 is TGTGCCACCAGCAGAGCGGGACAGGGATACAATGAG.

This clone came up many times. The missing CDR3 end, 3 residues past where the read stops, is filled in from the germline J gene. The V gene is TRBV7-2, the J gene TRBJ2-1; the match to TRBD2 covers 10 bases. V lost 5 bases, J lost 5 bases, and 6 bases stayed unmatched. Germline V lookup: CDR1 SGHTA, CDR2 FQGNSA. This CDR3 is built from 15 residues. The CDR3 region is CASSPQLAGNNEQFF. The part of the CDR3 DNA that was read is TGTGCCAGCAGCCCCCAACTAGCGGGAAACAATGAG.

The table lists this clone with many counts. The DNA ends 3 residues before the CDR3 does, and the rest of the CDR3 is filled in from the germline J gene. The chain links TRBV5-1 to TRBJ2-2; maybe TRBD1 (7 bases). The germline CDR1 and CDR2 sequences are SGHRS and YFSETQ. The CDR3 totals 18 residues. V was cut by 0 bases and J by 1 base, with 16 bases left in between. The DNA read from the CDR3 is TGCGCCAGCAGCTTGGTTTTTCAGGGGGGCGAGAACACCGGGGAG. Protein: CASSLVFQGGENTGE. The whole CDR3 sequence reads CASSLVFQGGENTGELFF. Complete variable domain (other parts from reference TRBV5-1 and TRBJ2-2): KAGVTQTPRYLIKTRGQQVTLSCSPISGHRSVSWYQQTPGQGLQFLFEYFSETQRNKGNFPGRFSGRQFSNSRSEMNVSTLELGDSALYLCASSLVFQGGENTGELFFGEGSRLTVL.

This clone was observed many times. From the germline J gene comes the end of the CDR3, since the read stops 3 residues before it. The chain couples TRBV9 to TRBJ2-3, with 7 bases aligning to TRBD2. V trimming: 4 bases; J trimming: 1 base; junction bases outside the gene matches: 9. Germline CDR1 reads SGDLS; CDR2 reads YYNGEE. CDR3 length: 16 amino acids. This CDR3 is CASSISKTSGTDTQYF. Incomplete CDR3 DNA: TGTGCCAGCAGCATATCAAAAACTAGCGGCACAGATACG.

This clone was seen repeatedly, ten times or more. The CDR3 extends 3 residues past the end of the read, so its final part is completed from the germline J gene. The V gene is TRBV30, the J gene TRBJ2-1; the match to TRBD1 covers 8 bases. CDR3 length equals 16 residues. Trimming cost V 0 bases and J 4 bases; bases outside gene matches: 8. Germline CDR1 reads GTSNPN; CDR2 reads SVGIG (reference sequence). CDR3 DNA (partial): TGTGCCTGGAGTGTACCGGGCAGGGGGCTTTACAATGAG. This sequence encodes CAWSVPGRGLYNE. The entire CDR3 protein is CAWSVPGRGLYNEQFF.

This clone was detected many times. The CDR3 extends 3 residues past the end of the read, so its final part is completed from the germline J gene. The chain couples TRBV5-4 to TRBJ2-5; no clear D gene. CDR1 is SGHNT, CDR2 YYREEE, per germline (reference sequence). The V and J ends lost 2 bases and 0 bases respectively, with 5 bases between them. The CDR3 covers 13 residues. The part of the CDR3 DNA that was read is TGTGCCAGCAGCTTCGGGTACCAAGAGACC. Translation gives CASSFGYQET. The complete CDR3 protein is CASSFGYQETQYF.

About this clone itself: The DNA ends 3 residues before the CDR3 does, and the rest of the CDR3 is filled in from the germline J gene. The V gene is TRBV7-9, the J gene TRBJ2-7; 10 nucleotides line up with TRBD2. J lost 0 bases, V lost 5 bases, and 4 bases had no gene match. CDR3 length: 15 residues. Germline V CDR1 and CDR2: SEHNR, FQNEAQ (reference sequence). Partial CDR3 DNA: TGTGCCAGCAGCAACGGACTAGCGGTCTCCTACGAG. Its translation: CASSNGLAVSYE. The whole CDR3 protein reads CASSNGLAVSYEQYF.